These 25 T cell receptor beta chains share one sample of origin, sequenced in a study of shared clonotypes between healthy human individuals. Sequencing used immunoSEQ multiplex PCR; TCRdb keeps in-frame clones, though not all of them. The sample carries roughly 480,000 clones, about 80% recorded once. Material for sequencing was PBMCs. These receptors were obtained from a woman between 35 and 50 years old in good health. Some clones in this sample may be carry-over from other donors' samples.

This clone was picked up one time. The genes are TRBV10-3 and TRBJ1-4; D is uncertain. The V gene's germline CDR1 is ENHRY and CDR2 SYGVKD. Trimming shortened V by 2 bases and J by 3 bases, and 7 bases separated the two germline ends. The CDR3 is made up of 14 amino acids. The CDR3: CAISEGGSNEKLFF. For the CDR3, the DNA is TGTGCCATCAGTGAGGGAGGGTCTAATGAAAAACTGTTTTTT.

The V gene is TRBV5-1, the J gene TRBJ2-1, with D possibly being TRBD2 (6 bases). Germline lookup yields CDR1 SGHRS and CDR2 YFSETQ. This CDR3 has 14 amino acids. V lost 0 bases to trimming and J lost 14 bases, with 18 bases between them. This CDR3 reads CASSLGSGAYGEFF. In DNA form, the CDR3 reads TGCGCCAGCAGCTTGGGTAGCGGAGCCTACGGGGAGTTCTTC.

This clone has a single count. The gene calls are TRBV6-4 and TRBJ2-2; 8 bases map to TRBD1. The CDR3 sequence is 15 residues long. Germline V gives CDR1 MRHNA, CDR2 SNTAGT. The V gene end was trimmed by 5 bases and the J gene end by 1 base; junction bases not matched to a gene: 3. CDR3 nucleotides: TGTGCCAGCAGTCCTGACAGGGGGAACACCGGGGAGCTGTTTTTT. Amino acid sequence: CASSPDRGNTGELFF.

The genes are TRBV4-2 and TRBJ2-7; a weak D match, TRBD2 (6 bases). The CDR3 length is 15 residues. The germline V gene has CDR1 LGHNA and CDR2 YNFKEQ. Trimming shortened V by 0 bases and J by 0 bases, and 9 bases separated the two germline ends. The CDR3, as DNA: TGTGCCAGCAGCCAAGATCCCGGGAGCTCCTACGAGCAGTACTTC. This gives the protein CASSQDPGSSYEQYF.

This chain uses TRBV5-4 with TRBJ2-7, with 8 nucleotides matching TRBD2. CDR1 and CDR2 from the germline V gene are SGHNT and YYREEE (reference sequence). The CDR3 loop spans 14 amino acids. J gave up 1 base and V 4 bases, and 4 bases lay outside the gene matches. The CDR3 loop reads CASSSGSESYEQYF. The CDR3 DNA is TGTGCCAGCAGCAGCGGGAGCGAGTCCTACGAGCAGTACTTC.

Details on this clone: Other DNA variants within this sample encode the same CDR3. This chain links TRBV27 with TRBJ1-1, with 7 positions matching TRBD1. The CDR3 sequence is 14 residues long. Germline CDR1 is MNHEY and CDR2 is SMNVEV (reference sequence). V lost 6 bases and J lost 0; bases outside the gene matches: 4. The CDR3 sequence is CASSKQGLNTEAFF. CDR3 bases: TGTGCCAGCAGCAAACAGGGGCTGAACACTGAAGCTTTCTTT.

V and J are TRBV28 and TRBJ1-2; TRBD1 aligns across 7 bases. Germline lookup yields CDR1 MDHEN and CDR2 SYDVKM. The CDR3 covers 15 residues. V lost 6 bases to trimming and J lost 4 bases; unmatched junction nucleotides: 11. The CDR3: CASRSAGTAPYGYTF. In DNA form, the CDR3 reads TGTGCCAGCAGATCCGCCGGGACAGCGCCCTATGGCTACACCTTC.

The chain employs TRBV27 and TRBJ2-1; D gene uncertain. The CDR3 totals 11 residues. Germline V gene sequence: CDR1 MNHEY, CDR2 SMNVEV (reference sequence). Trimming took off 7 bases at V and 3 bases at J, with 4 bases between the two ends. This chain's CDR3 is CASTHYNEQFF. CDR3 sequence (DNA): TGTGCCAGCACTCACTACAATGAGCAGTTCTTC.

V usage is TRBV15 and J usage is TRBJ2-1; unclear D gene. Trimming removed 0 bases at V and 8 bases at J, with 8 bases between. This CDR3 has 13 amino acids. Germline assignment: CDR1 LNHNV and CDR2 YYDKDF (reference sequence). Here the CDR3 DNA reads TGTGCCACCAGCAGAGATAATGGGGATGAGCAGTTCTTC. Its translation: CATSRDNGDEQFF.

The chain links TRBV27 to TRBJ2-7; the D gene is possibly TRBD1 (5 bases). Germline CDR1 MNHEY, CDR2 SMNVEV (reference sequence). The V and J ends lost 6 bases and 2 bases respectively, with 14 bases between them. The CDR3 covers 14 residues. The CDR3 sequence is CASRAHLGAYEQYF. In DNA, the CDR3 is TGTGCCAGCAGGGCCCATCTAGGGGCCTACGAGCAGTACTTC.

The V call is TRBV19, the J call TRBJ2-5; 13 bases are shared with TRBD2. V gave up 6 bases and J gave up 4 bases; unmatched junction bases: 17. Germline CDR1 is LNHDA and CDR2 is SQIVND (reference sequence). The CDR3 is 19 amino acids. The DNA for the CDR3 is TGTGCCAGTAGCTCGGGACAGGGAAGGACTAGCGGGAGTCGAGAGACCCAGTACTTC. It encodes CASSSGQGRTSGSRETQYF.

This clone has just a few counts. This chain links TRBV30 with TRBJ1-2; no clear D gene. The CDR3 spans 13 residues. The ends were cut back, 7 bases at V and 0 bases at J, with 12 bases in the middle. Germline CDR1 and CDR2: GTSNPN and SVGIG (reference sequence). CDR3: CALIGSPNYGYTF. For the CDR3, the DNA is TGTGCCTTGATTGGGAGTCCTAACTATGGCTACACCTTC. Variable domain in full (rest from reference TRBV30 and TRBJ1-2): SQTIHQWPATLVQPVGSPLSLECTVEGTSNPNLYWYRQAAGRGLQLLFYSVGIGQISSEVPQNLSASRPQDRQFILSSKKLLLSDSGFYLCALIGSPNYGYTFGSGTRLTVV.

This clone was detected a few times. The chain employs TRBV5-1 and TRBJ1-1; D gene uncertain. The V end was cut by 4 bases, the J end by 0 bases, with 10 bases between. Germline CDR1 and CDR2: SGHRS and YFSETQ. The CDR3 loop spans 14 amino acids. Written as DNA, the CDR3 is TGCGCCAGCAGCCGGGAGGCATTGAACACTGAAGCTTTCTTT. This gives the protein CASSREALNTEAFF.

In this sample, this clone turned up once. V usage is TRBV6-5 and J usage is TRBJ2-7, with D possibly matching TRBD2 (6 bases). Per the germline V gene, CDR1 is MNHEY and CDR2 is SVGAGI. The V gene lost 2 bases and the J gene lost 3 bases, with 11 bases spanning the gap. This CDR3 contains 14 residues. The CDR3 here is CASSYQTSVYEQYF. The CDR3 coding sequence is TGTGCCAGCAGTTACCAGACTAGTGTCTACGAGCAGTACTTC.

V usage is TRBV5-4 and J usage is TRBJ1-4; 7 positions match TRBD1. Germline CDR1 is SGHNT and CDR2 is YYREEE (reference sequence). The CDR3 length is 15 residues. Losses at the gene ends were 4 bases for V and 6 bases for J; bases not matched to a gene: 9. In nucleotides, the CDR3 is TGTGCCAGCAGCCCGACCACAGGGGAGGATGAAAAACTGTTTTTT. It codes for CASSPTTGEDEKLFF.

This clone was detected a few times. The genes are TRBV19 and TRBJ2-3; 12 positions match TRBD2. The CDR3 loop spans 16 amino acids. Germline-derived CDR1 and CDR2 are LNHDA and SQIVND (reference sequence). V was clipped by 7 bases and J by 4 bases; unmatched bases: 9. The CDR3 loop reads CASIPGLAGRPDTQYF. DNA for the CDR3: TGTGCCAGTATCCCAGGACTAGCGGGACGGCCAGATACGCAGTATTTT.

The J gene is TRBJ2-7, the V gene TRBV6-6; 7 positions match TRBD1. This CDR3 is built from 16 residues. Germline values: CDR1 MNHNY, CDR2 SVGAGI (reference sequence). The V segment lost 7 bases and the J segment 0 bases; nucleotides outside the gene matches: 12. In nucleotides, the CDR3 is TGTGCCAGCACAAATCCAGGGGGACAGCACTCCTACGAGCAGTACTTC. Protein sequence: CASTNPGGQHSYEQYF.

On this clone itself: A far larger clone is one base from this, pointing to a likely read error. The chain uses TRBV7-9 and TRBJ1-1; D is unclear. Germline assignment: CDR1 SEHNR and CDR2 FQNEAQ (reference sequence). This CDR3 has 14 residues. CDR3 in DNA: TGTGCCAGCAGCTTAGCGGGCAGCCACACTGAAGCTCTCTTT. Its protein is CASSLAGSHTEALF.

The CDR3 DNA sequence: TGTGCCAGTAGTATAGTCACATCCACTGAAGCTTTCTTT. Its translation: CASSIVTSTEAFF. The chain carries TRBV19 and TRBJ1-1; D is unresolved. The germline V gene has CDR1 LNHDA and CDR2 SQIVND (reference sequence). The CDR3 is 13 residues long. Trimming took off 1 base at V and 4 bases at J, with 7 bases between the two ends.

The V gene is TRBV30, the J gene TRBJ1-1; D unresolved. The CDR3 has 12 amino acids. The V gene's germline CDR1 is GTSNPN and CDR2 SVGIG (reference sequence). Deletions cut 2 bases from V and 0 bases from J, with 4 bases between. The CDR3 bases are TGTGCCTGGAGTAAGTTGAACACTGAAGCTTTCTTT. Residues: CAWSKLNTEAFF.

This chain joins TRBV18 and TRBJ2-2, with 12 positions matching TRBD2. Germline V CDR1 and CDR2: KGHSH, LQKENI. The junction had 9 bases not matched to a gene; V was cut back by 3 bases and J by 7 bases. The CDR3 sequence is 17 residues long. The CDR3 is CASSPEGLAGWVGELFF. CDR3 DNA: TGTGCCAGCTCACCTGAAGGACTAGCGGGATGGGTCGGGGAGCTGTTTTTT.

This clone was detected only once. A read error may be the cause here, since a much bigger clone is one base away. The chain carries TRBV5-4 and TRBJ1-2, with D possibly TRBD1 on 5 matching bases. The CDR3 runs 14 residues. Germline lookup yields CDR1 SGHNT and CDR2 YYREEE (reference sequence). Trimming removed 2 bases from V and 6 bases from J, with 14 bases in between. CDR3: CASSLTQVADGYTF. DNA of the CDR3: TGTGCCAGCAGCTTAACACAGGTAGCTGATGGCTACACCTTC.

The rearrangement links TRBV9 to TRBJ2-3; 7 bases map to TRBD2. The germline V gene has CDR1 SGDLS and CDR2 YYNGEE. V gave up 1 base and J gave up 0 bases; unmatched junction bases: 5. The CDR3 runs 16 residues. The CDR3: CASSVPLAASTDTQYF. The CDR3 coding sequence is TGTGCCAGCAGCGTACCCCTAGCGGCTAGCACAGATACGCAGTATTTT.

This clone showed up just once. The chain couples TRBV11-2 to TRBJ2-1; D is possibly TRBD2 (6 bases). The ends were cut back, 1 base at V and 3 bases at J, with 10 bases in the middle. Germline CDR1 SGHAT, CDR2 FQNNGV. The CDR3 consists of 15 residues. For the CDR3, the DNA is TGTGCCAGCAGCTTAGGGACTACGGTCTACAATGAGCAGTTCTTC. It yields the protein CASSLGTTVYNEQFF. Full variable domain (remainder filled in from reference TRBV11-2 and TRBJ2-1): EAGVAQSPRYKIIEKRQSVAFWCNPISGHATLYWYQQILGQGPKLLIQFQNNGVVDDSQLPKDRFSAERLKGVDSTLKIQPAKLEDSAVYLCASSLGTTVYNEQFFGPGTRLTVL.

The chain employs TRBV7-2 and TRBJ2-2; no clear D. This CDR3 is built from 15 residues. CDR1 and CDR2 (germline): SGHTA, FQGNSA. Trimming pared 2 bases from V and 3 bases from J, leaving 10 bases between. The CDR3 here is CASSLTRLDTGELFF. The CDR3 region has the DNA TGTGCCAGCAGCTTAACACGGCTGGACACCGGGGAGCTGTTTTTT.